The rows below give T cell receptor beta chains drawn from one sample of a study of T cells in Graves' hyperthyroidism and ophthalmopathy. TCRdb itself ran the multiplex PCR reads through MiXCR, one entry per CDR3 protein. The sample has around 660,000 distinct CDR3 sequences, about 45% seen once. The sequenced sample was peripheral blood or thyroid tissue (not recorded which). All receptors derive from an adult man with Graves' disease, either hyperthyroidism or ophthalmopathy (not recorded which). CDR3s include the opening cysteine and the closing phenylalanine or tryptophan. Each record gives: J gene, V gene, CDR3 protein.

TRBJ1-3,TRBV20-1,CSAVELGSGNTIYF
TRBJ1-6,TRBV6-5,CASSYGTGLNSPLHF
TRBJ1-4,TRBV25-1,CASRQGGYGEKLFF
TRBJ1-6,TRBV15,CATSGYNSPLHF
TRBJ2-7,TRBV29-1,CSSLGLAGGGYYEQYF
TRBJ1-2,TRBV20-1,CSAGTGASGYTF
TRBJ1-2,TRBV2,CASSEFGRGRDTF
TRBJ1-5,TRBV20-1,CSASRWSGDSNQPQHF
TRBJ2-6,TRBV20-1,CSARGAGLSGANVLTF
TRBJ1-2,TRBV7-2,CASSRSRTNYGYTF
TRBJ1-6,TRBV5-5,CASSLAGRYKSPLHF
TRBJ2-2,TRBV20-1,CSATDGTGELFF
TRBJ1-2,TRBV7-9,CASSLQGERDYGYTF
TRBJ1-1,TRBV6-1,CASIVPGTGGDRNEAFF
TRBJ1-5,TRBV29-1,CSATRNQSQHF
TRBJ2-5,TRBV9,CASSQGPTGVETQYF
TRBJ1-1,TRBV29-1,CSVRRQKNEAFF
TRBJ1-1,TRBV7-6,CASSFGSGTEAFF
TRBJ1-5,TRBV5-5,CASSFSDLNQPQHF
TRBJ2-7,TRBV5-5,CASSVEGAQGEQYF
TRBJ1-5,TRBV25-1,CARHRQEINQPQHF
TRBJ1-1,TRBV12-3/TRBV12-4,CASTMTGGNTEAFF
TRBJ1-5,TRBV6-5,CASSYGQFNQPQHF
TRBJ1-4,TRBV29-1,CSVTGGEKLFF
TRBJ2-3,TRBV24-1,CATSDPQGAEDTQYF
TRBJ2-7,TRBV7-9,CASSLQGQGYEQYF
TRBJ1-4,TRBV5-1,CASSFGTGLNEKLFF
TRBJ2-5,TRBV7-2,CASSLGTGLGETQYF
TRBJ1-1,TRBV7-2,CASSPTRGRNTEAFF
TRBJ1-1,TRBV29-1,CSLDRGYTEAFF
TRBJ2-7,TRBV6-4,CASSDGEHESRF
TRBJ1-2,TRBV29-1,CSVVISGQGTGYTF
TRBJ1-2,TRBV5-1,CASSSDRVFSGYTF
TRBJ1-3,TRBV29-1,CSAGGAGSGNTIYF
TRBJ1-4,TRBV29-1,CSVQGASNEKLFF
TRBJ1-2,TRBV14,CASSQVPTGYGYTF
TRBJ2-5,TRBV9,CASSVVGTGKETQYF
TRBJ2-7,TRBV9,CASSVAIGGSYEQYF
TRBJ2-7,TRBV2,CASSESAQITYEQYF
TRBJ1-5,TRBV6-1,CASSRVSGSTQHF
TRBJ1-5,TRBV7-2,CASSRTGRGKNSNQPQRF
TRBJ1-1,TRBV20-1,CSARVGTDEAFF
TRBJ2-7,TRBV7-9,CASSLRTGVEQYF
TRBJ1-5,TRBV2,CATFSTGTGGKGNQPQHF
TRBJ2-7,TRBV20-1,CSARRSGLGQYF
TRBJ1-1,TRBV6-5,CASSEIGAAFF
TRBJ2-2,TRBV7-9,CASSLRQPKAGELFF
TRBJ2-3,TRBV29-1,CSAHRGSTDTQYF
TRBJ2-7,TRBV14,CASSLTAPGGAYEQYF
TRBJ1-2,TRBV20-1,CSARDTLYGYTF
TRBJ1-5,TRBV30,CAWSAGGNQPQHF
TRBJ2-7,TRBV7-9,CASSSPTSGSYPRDEQYF
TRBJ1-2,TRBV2,CASSLKTGNYGYTF
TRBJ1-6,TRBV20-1,CSAKGDWGNNSPLHF
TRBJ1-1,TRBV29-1,CSARTDMNTEAFF
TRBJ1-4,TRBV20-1,CSATDFSAPEKLFF
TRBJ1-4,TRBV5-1,CASSLVSAINEKLFF
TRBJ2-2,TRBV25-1,CASSDSGVNTGELFF
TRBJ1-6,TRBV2,CASRWDYNSPLHF